This TCR beta chain was observed in a study of blood T cell repertoires in COVID-19. For the study at large: Collection of acute and convalescent COVID-19 samples took place in the United States, Italy and Spain.

Authors' processing steps: Reference gene primer amplification yielded estimated nucleated cell counts. The protocol was immunoSEQ multiplex PCR, while the TCRdb copy is restricted to in-frame clones and leaves out a portion. Clonal size and the V and J genes are those of that table, whereas D and trimming came from the DNA. The data contain some 200,000 clones, around 84% of them singletons. The CDR3 totals 11 residues. From germline, CDR1 is LGHDT and CDR2 YNNKEL (reference sequence). The ends were cut back, 3 bases at V and 8 bases at J, with 5 bases in the middle. This clone was seen just once. The V gene is TRBV3-1 (or the pseudogene TRBV3-2), the J gene TRBJ2-1; no reliable D call. This receptor was identified in a woman older than 75 with active or convalescent COVID-19. The sample was peripheral blood. CDR3 protein: CASSQRYEQFF. The CDR3 DNA sequence: TGTGCCAGCAGCCAGCGATATGAGCAGTTCTTC.